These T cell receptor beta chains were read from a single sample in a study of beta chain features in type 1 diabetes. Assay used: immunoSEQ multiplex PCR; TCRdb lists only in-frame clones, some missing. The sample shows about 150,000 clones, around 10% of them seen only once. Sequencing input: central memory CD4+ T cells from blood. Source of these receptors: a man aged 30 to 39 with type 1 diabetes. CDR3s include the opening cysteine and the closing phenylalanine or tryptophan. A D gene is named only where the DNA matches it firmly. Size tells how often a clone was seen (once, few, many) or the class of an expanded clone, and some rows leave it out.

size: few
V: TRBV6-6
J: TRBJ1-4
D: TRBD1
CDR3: CASSKQGRDEKLFF
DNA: TGTGCCAGCTCTAAACAGGGGCGGGATGAAAAACTGTTTTTT

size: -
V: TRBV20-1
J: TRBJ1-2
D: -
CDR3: CSAKLKWGYTF
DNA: TGCAGTGCTAAGCTCAAGTGGGGCTACACCTTC

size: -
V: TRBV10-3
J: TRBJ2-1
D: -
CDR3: CAGAISYNEQFF
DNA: TGTGCCGGGGCAATCTCCTACAATGAGCAGTTCTTC

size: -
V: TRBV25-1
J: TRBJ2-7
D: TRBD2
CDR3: CASSILAGETYEQYF
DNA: TGTGCCAGCAGTATACTAGCGGGAGAAACTTACGAGCAGTACTTC

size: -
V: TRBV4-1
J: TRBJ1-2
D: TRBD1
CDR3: CASSQPGQGYYGYTF
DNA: TGCGCCAGCAGCCAACCGGGACAGGGGTACTATGGCTACACCTTC

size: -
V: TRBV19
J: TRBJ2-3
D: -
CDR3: CASSMVLGGADTQYF
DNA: TGTGCCAGTAGTATGGTACTAGGTGGTGCAGATACGCAGTATTTT

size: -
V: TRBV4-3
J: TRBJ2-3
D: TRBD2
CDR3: CASSQEGTSSTDTQYF
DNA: TGCGCCAGCAGCCAAGAGGGGACTAGCAGCACAGATACGCAGTATTTT

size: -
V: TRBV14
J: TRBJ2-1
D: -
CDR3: CASSQEYALDEQFF
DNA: TGTGCCAGCAGCCAAGAATACGCTTTAGATGAGCAGTTCTTC

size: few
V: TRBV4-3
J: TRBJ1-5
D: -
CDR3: CASSQAPGSDQPQHF
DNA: TGCGCCAGCAGCCAGGCCCCCGGGAGCGATCAGCCCCAGCATTTT

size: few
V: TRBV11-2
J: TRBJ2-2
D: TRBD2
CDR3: CASSRRLATGELFF
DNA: TGTGCCAGCAGCCGTCGACTAGCCACCGGGGAGCTGTTTTTT

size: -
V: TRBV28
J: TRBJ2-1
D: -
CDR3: CASSPFQSSYNEQFF
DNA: TGTGCCAGCAGTCCATTTCAATCCTCCTACAATGAGCAGTTCTTC

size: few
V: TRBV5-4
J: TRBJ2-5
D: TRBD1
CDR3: CASSPGQANQETQYF
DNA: TGTGCCAGCAGTCCGGGACAGGCGAACCAAGAGACCCAGTACTTC

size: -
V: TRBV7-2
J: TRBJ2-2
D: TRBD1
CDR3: CASSPDRGRTGELFF
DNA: TGTGCCAGCAGCCCGGACAGGGGGAGAACCGGGGAGCTGTTTTTT

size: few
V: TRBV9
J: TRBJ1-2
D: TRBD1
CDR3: CASRGQGLDGYTF
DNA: TGTGCCAGCAGGGGACAGGGACTCGATGGCTACACCTTC

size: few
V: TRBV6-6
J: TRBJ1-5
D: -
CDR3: CASSGQGLQPQHF
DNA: TGTGCCAGCAGTGGGCAGGGTTTGCAGCCCCAGCATTTT

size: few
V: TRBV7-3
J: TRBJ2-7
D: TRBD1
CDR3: CASSPTGQGGEQYF
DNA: TGTGCCAGCAGTCCAACGGGACAGGGGGGCGAGCAGTACTTC

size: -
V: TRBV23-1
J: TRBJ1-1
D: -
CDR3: CASTPLDLRRFMNTEAFF
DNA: TGCGCCAGCACCCCACTAGACTTGCGCCGTTTTATGAACACTGAAGCTTTCTTT

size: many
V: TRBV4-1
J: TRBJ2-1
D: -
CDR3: CASSQVAGEQFF
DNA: TGCGCCAGCAGCCAAGTCGCGGGTGAGCAGTTCTTC

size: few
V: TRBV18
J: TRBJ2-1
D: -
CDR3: CASSPTTTPNEQFF
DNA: TGTGCCAGCTCACCAACAACTACCCCAAATGAGCAGTTCTTC

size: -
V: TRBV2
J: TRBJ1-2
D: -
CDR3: CASSEGSRGYTF
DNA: TGTGCCAGCAGTGAAGGCTCTCGGGGCTACACCTTC

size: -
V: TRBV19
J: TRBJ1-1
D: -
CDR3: CASSHHAVVMNTEAFF
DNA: TGTGCCAGTAGCCATCACGCCGTAGTGATGAACACTGAAGCTTTCTTT

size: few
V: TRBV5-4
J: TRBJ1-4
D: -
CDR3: CASSLDGRGNEKLFF
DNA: TGTGCCAGCAGCTTGGATGGCAGGGGTAATGAAAAACTGTTTTTT

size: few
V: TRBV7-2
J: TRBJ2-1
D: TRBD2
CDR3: CASSVGTRSNEQFF
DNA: TGTGCCAGCAGCGTAGGGACTAGGAGTAATGAGCAGTTCTTC

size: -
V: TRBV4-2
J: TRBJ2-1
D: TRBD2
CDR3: CASSPLSGGRGNEQFF
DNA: TGTGCCAGCAGCCCTCTAAGCGGCGGGAGGGGCAATGAGCAGTTCTTC

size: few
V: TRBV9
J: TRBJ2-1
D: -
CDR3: CASSVYSGSSYNEQFF
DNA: TGTGCCAGCAGCGTATACAGCGGTAGCTCCTACAATGAGCAGTTCTTC

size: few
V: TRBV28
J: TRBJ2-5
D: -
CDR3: CASSPDRTQETQYF
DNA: TGTGCCAGCAGCCCCGACAGGACCCAAGAGACCCAGTACTTC

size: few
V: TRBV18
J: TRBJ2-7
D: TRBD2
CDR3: CASSHPSGVYEQYF
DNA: TGTGCCAGCTCACACCCTAGCGGGGTATACGAGCAGTACTTC

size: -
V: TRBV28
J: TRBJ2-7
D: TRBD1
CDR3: CASRRDRGNYEQYF
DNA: TGTGCCAGCCGCCGAGACAGGGGTAATTACGAGCAGTACTTC

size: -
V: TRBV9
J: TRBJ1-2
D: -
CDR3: CASSVVRITSGAAYGYTF
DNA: TGTGCCAGCAGCGTAGTCCGAATCACTTCAGGGGCCGCCTATGGCTACACCTTC

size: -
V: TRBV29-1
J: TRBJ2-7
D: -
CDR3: CSVEWLPGGEQYF
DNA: TGCAGCGTTGAATGGCTTCCTGGGGGGGAGCAGTACTTC

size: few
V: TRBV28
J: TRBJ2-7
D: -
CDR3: CASKSGWGKSYEQYF
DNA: TGTGCCAGCAAAAGCGGTTGGGGAAAGTCCTACGAGCAGTACTTC

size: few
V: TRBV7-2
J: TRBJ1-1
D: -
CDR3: CASSLETGNTEAFF
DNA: TGTGCCAGCAGCTTAGAGACAGGGAACACTGAAGCTTTCTTT

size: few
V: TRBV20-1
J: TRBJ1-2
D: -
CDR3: CSAYTNYGYTF
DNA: TGCAGTGCGTACACTAACTATGGCTACACCTTC

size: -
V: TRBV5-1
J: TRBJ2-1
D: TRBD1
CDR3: CASSSDPTGEYNEQFF
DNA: TGCGCCAGCAGCTCGGACCCGACAGGGGAGTACAATGAGCAGTTCTTC

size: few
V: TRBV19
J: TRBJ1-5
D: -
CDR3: CASSFQGGNQPQHF
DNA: TGTGCCAGTAGTTTTCAGGGTGGCAATCAGCCCCAGCATTTT

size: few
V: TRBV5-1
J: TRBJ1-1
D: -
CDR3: CASSLEGTEAFF
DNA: TGCGCCAGCAGCTTGGAGGGGACTGAAGCTTTCTTT

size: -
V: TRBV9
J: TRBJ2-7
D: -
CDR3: CASRGAGTGAYEQYF
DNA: TGTGCCAGCCGGGGGGCCGGGACAGGAGCCTACGAGCAGTACTTC

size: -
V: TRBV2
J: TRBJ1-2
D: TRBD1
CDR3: CASCEFGTANYGYTF
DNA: TGTGCCAGCTGTGAATTTGGGACAGCTAACTATGGCTACACCTTC

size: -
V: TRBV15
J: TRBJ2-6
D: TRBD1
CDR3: CATSRDTGQGFSGANVLTF
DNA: TGTGCCACCAGCAGGGATACGGGACAGGGATTCTCTGGGGCCAACGTCCTGACTTTC

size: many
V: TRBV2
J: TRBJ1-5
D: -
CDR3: CASRRDSNQPQHF
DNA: TGTGCCAGCCGGAGGGATAGCAATCAGCCCCAGCATTTT

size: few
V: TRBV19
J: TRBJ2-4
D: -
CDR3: CASSIDRHIQYF
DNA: TGTGCCAGTAGTATAGATCGTCACATTCAGTACTTC

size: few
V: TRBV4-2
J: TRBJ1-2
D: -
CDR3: CASSQNGHLNAGYTF
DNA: TGTGCCAGCAGCCAAAACGGACACCTTAATGCGGGCTACACCTTC

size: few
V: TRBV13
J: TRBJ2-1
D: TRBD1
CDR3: CASSLSFGRGRENEQFF
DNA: TGTGCCAGCAGCTTAAGTTTCGGCAGGGGGCGAGAGAATGAGCAGTTCTTC

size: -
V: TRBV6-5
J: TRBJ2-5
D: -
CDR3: CASSRGSQETQYF
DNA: TGTGCCAGCAGCCGCGGAAGTCAAGAGACCCAGTACTTC

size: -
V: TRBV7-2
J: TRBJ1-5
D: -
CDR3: CASSLGTRNSNQPQHF
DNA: TGTGCCAGCAGCTTAGGAACTAGGAATAGCAATCAGCCCCAGCATTTT

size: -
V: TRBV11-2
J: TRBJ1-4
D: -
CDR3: CASSLAGAATNEKLFF
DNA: TGTGCCAGCAGCTTAGCAGGGGCGGCAACTAATGAAAAACTGTTTTTT

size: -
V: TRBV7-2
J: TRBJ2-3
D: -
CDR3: CASSLNREDTQYF
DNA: TGTGCCAGCAGCTTAAACAGGGAAGATACGCAGTATTTT

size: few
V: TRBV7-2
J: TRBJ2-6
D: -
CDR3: CASSLDRAGANVLTF
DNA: TGTGCCAGCAGCTTAGACAGGGCTGGGGCCAACGTCCTGACTTTC

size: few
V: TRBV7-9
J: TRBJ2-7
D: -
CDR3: CASSAGLHEQYF
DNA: TGTGCCAGCAGCGCCGGACTGCACGAGCAGTACTTC

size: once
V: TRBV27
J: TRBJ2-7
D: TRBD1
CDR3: CASRSSGTGAGEQYF
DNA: TGTGCCAGCAGATCGTCCGGGACAGGGGCAGGCGAGCAGTACTTC